The 8 T cell receptor beta chains given below trace back to one sample, sequenced in a study of T cells in Graves' hyperthyroidism and ophthalmopathy. The TCR beta CDR3 regions underwent amplification using RNA transcripts as the source. In the first-round RT-PCR of the TCR CDR3, the HTBI primer set was used. TCRdb processed the multiplex PCR reads anew with MiXCR; each CDR3 protein has one entry. The data show about 360,000 distinct CDR3 sequences, approximately 19% seen once. Sequencing used blood. The source is a woman between 18 and 29 years old with Graves' hyperthyroidism.

This clonotype was counted ten times or more. The rearrangement uses TRBV20-1 and TRBJ1-1, with TRBD1 as a possible D gene (6 bases). Germline CDR1 reads DFQATT; CDR2 reads SNEGSKA (reference sequence). The CDR3 runs to 13 residues. The V end lost 6 bases, the J end lost 0 bases, and 11 bases lay between the germline ends. The CDR3 DNA reads as TGCAGTGCCAAGGGACACCTGAACACTGAAGCTTTCTTT. Encoded protein: CSAKGHLNTEAFF.

This clonotype was seen repeatedly, ten times or more. V usage is TRBV2 and J usage is TRBJ2-7; D not certain. CDR3 length: 12 residues. The V gene's germline CDR1 is SNHLY and CDR2 FYNNEI. The V end lost 7 bases, the J end lost 7 bases, and 14 bases lay between the germline ends. The DNA of the CDR3 is TGTGCCAGCAAAAAAGAGTCGAGAGAGCAGTACTTC. Protein: CASKKESREQYF.

This clonotype was seen ten or more times. This chain links TRBV28 with TRBJ2-6; TRBD1 might be the D (6 bases). CDR3 size: 15 residues. In germline, CDR1 is MDHEN, CDR2 SYDVKM. V dropped 8 bases and J dropped 2 bases, with 13 bases sitting between them. In nucleotides, the CDR3 is TGTGCCAGCGCCTCAGGGGAACCTGGGGCCAACGTCCTGACTTTC. Encoded protein: CASASGEPGANVLTF.

Many counts were recorded for this clonotype. This chain connects TRBV7-8 to TRBJ1-6; D is ambiguous. Germline CDR1 is SGHVS and CDR2 is FQNEAQ. The germline V and J ends were trimmed by 1 base and 0 bases, with 7 bases remaining between them. This CDR3 comprises 16 residues. The CDR3 reads CASSLVWGSYNSPLHF. The CDR3 coding sequence is TGTGCCAGCAGCTTAGTATGGGGCTCCTATAATTCACCCCTCCACTTT.

At least ten counts were recorded for this clonotype. The genes are TRBV2 and TRBJ1-2; the match to TRBD1 covers 7 bases. This CDR3 is 14 amino acids long. V was pared by 7 bases and J by 8 bases, with 13 bases of the junction left unmatched. Germline V gene sequence: CDR1 SNHLY, CDR2 FYNNEI. The CDR3 loop is CASNSRQGRRGYTF. The CDR3 DNA reads as TGTGCCAGCAATTCCCGACAGGGCAGACGGGGCTACACCTTC. Drawing the rest from reference TRBV2 and TRBJ1-2, the complete variable domain is EPEVTQTPSHQVTQMGQEVILRCVPISNHLYFYWYRQILGQKVEFLVSFYNNEISEKSEIFDDQFSVERPDGSNFTLKIRSTKLEDSAMYFCASNSRQGRRGYTFGSGTRLTVV.

This clonotype was recorded many times. V is TRBV6-1 and J is TRBJ1-2; 12 nucleotides match TRBD1. CDR1 and CDR2 from the germline V gene are MNHNS and SASEGT. Losses at the gene ends were 5 bases for V and 8 bases for J; bases not matched to a gene: 9. The CDR3 contains 15 residues. CDR3 in DNA: TGTGCCAGCAGTACCCCCGGGACAGGGGGCGAGGGCTACACCTTC. It specifies CASSTPGTGGEGYTF.

This clonotype was recorded many times. The chain carries TRBV6-1 and TRBJ2-7; the match to TRBD2 covers 7 bases. This CDR3 spans 16 amino acids. The ends lost 8 bases at V and 0 bases at J; junction bases unmatched: 13. Germline CDR1 MNHNS, CDR2 SASEGT. The DNA of the CDR3 is TGTGCCAGCTCTCCGGGAGGTCTTCAACTCTCCTACGAGCAGTACTTC. Its protein product is CASSPGGLQLSYEQYF.

This clonotype showed up many times. The chain is built from TRBV9 and TRBJ1-2; 9 bases fit TRBD1. J was trimmed by 6 bases and V by 3 bases; bases with no gene match: 3. The CDR3 spans 13 residues. Germline CDR1 SGDLS, CDR2 YYNGEE. Here the CDR3 reads CASSGDRADGYTF. The CDR3, as DNA: TGTGCCAGCAGCGGGGACAGGGCCGATGGCTACACCTTC.